This T cell receptor (beta chain) was recorded in a study of shared clonotypes between healthy human individuals. Whole-study results and caveats: Richness estimates generally favored naive over memory subsets. Expectations were that clonotype sharing among donors would be affected by sequencing depth.

CD45RO negativity and positive selection for CCR7 defined naive CD8 cells, a population that excluded terminally differentiated effector memory CD45RA+ cells. Germline loops: CDR1 MNHEY, CDR2 SMNVEV (reference sequence). The CDR3 length is 14 residues. J gave up 6 bases and V 5 bases, and 6 bases lay outside the gene matches. The protocol was immunoSEQ multiplex PCR, while the TCRdb copy is restricted to in-frame clones and leaves out a portion. The repertoire holds around 600,000 clones, 98% seen once, with approximately 0.33% in the top ten. About this clone itself: What it binds is not known.

This TCR was sampled from a young man in good health. Sequencing was carried out using naive CD8+ T cells sorted from blood. The rearrangement uses TRBV27 and TRBJ1-2; 10 bases are a match to TRBD1. The DNA for the CDR3 is TGTGCCAGCAGTGTAGGGACAGGGGTTGATGGCTACACCTTC. It specifies CASSVGTGVDGYTF.